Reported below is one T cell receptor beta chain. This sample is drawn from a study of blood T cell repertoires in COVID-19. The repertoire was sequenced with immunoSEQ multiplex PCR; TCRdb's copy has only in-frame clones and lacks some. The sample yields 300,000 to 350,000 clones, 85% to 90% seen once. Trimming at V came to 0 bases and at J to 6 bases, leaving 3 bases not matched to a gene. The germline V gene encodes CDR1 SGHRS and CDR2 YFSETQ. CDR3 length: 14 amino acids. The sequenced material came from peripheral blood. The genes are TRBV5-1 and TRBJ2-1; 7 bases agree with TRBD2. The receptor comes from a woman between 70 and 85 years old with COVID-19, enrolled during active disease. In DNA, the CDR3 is TGCGCCAGCAGCTTGGGGCGGGGGAGCAATGAGCAGTTCTTC. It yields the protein CASSLGRGSNEQFF.